The 5 T cell receptor beta chains listed next were all sequenced from one sample in a study of response to subunit inactivated influenza vaccine. TCRdb reanalysed the RT-PCR reads using MiXCR and keeps one entry per CDR3 protein. The sample includes 500,000 to 650,000 distinct CDR3 sequences, around 8% of them seen just once. The sample was PBMCs from blood, taken 23 to 25 months after vaccination. The receptor source for this set is a man aged 50 to 69 who received an inactivated influenza vaccine.

The chain links TRBV5-1 to TRBJ2-1; TRBD2 matches at 10 bases. The length of the CDR3 is 15 residues. Germline CDR1 and CDR2: SGHRS and YFSETQ. The J segment lost 4 bases and the V segment lost 4 bases, leaving 5 bases of the junction unmatched. Written as DNA, the CDR3 is TGCGCCAGCAGCCCCTCTAGCGGGGGTTACAATGAGCAGTTCTTC. This translates into CASSPSSGGYNEQFF. Full variable domain (rest looked up from reference TRBV5-1 and TRBJ2-1): KAGVTQTPRYLIKTRGQQVTLSCSPISGHRSVSWYQQTPGQGLQFLFEYFSETQRNKGNFPGRFSGRQFSNSRSEMNVSTLELGDSALYLCASSPSSGGYNEQFFGPGTRLTVL.

The chain carries TRBV7-2 and TRBJ2-7; TRBD1 matches at 9 bases. CDR1 is SGHTA, CDR2 FQGNSA, per germline. This CDR3 is built from 14 residues. V dropped 2 bases and J dropped 3; count of bases not matched to a gene: 2. The CDR3 here is CASSLQDRGYEQYF. CDR3 coding DNA: TGTGCCAGCAGCTTACAGGACAGGGGCTACGAGCAGTACTTC.

This clonotype has more than one count but fewer than ten. This chain links TRBV6-5 with TRBJ2-2, with a weak D call TRBD1 (6 bases). V dropped 2 bases and J dropped 6 bases, with 16 bases sitting between them. The germline V gene has CDR1 MNHEY and CDR2 SVGAGI. CDR3 length: 16 amino acids. The CDR3 loop is CASSYGLLQGAGELFF. In nucleotides, the CDR3 is TGTGCCAGCAGTTACGGGCTCTTACAGGGAGCCGGGGAGCTGTTTTTT.

This clonotype has more than one count but fewer than ten. This chain connects TRBV12-3 or TRBV12-4 to TRBJ2-1; D is perhaps TRBD1 (5 bases). CDR3 length: 13 residues. The V gene lost 6 bases and the J gene lost 5 bases, with 11 bases spanning the gap. The CDR3 region is CASSWTRDNEQFF. In nucleotides, the CDR3 is TGTGCCAGCAGCTGGACAAGAGACAATGAGCAGTTCTTC.

This clonotype has just a few counts. The J gene is TRBJ2-1, the V gene TRBV7-8, with D uncertain. With 3 bases removed from V and 6 bases from J, the gap between germline ends came to 9 bases. The CDR3 runs to 13 residues. Germline CDR1 SGHVS, CDR2 FQNEAQ. CDR3 protein: CASSFVDGNEQFF. The CDR3 region has the DNA TGTGCCAGCAGCTTCGTAGACGGCAATGAGCAGTTCTTC.